This T cell receptor (beta chain) stems from a study of T cell changes during pregnancy in multiple sclerosis. The repertoire was sequenced with immunoSEQ multiplex PCR; TCRdb's copy has only in-frame clones and lacks some. The sample has about 73,000 clones; around 92% are singletons. Trimming left V 8 bases short and J 4 bases short, with 22 bases between. This CDR3 region has 16 residues. Germline CDR1 MDHEN, CDR2 SYDVKM. This chain uses TRBV28 with TRBJ2-3; possible D gene TRBD2, 6 bases. The material sequenced was peripheral blood, taken in the third trimester of pregnancy. The clonotype was recovered from a female donor in good health, enrolled as a control in a pregnancy study. The CDR3 protein is CASLRAGYIASDTQYF. CDR3 coding DNA: TGTGCCAGCCTCCGTGCGGGGTACATAGCGTCAGATACGCAGTATTTT. Variable domain in full (rest from reference TRBV28 and TRBJ2-3): DVKVTQSSRYLVKRTGEKVFLECVQDMDHENMFWYRQDPGLGLRLIYFSYDVKMKEKGDIPEGYSVSREKKERFSLILESASTNQTSMYLCASLRAGYIASDTQYFGPGTRLTVL.